This TCR beta chain was recovered during a study of cytomegalovirus exposure and HLA in healthy donors. Findings and limits, study-wide: Accurate HLA-A and HLA-B prediction from TCR beta sequences was reported for most subjects.

To note about this clone: Antigen specificity is unknown.

Primers for the PCR totalled 60 Vbeta and 13 Jbeta. Libraries were prepared by immunoSEQ multiplex PCR; TCRdb keeps only in-frame clonotypes and omits some of them. Altogether some 200,000 clones are present, approximately 70% being singletons, with the ten largest covering approximately 2%. Trimming removed 2 bases from V and 6 bases from J, with 10 bases in between. Germline V gene data show CDR1 as SEHNR and CDR2 as FQNEAQ (reference sequence). The CDR3 covers 14 residues. The clonotype was recovered from a woman in her twenties or thirties in good health and CMV-seronegative. The chain joins TRBV7-9 to TRBJ2-2; D remains ambiguous. Material: PBMCs. The CDR3 bases are TGTGCCAGCAGCTTATCCGTTTTTGCCGGGGAGCTGTTTTTT. This codes for CASSLSVFAGELFF. Looking up the rest from reference TRBV7-9 and TRBJ2-2 gives the full variable domain: DTGVSQNPRHKITKRGQNVTFRCDPISEHNRLYWYRQTLGQGPEFLTYFQNEAQLEKSRLLSDRFSAERPKGSFSTLEIQRTEQGDSAMYLCASSLSVFAGELFFGEGSRLTVL.